Sequencing of this T cell receptor beta chain was carried out in a study of blood T cell repertoires in COVID-19. Germline V CDR1 and CDR2: SEHNR, FQNEAQ (reference sequence). This CDR3 contains 17 residues. Germline trimming cut 6 bases from V and 7 bases from J; bases unmatched to any gene: 12. Per the study methods: Amplified reference gene primers provided the basis for estimating nucleated cell counts. TCRdb keeps only in-frame clones here, not all; method: immunoSEQ multiplex PCR. V and J calls and clone size are copied from that table; D and trimming were computed from the DNA. The sample lists around 250,000 clones; roughly 89% were seen once.

V gene TRBV7-9 combines with J gene TRBJ2-2, with 12 positions matching TRBD1. Sequencing was done on a sample of peripheral blood. This TCR came from a woman aged 40 to 55 who had recovered from COVID-19. The CDR3 here is CASRGRTGTGGSGELFF. CDR3 nucleotide sequence: TGTGCCAGCAGGGGGCGAACCGGGACAGGGGGCAGCGGGGAGCTGTTTTTT.